Reported below is one TCR beta chain. Its specificity is not known. The sample originates from a study of cytomegalovirus exposure and HLA in healthy donors. This PCR relied on a set of 60 Vbeta primers and 13 Jbeta primers. The assay was immunoSEQ multiplex PCR, and TCRdb's table has in-frame clones only and misses some. The sample has some 200,000 clones, around 80% seen once; the top ten hold 6.3%. Study observations and caveats: Later analysis showed most CMV-associated TCR beta chains appearing HLA-restricted.

Germline V gene data show CDR1 as MNHEY and CDR2 as SMNVEV (reference sequence). V was shortened by 3 bases and J by 6 bases, with 15 bases between the two germline ends. This CDR3 has 14 amino acids. The chain links TRBV27 to TRBJ2-7, with D perhaps matching TRBD2 (7 bases). The receptor was isolated from a man in his forties or fifties in good health and CMV-seropositive. Source material: PBMCs. This CDR3 is CASSFRGGQIEQYF. CDR3 nucleotides: TGTGCCAGCAGTTTTAGGGGGGGTCAGATCGAGCAGTACTTC.